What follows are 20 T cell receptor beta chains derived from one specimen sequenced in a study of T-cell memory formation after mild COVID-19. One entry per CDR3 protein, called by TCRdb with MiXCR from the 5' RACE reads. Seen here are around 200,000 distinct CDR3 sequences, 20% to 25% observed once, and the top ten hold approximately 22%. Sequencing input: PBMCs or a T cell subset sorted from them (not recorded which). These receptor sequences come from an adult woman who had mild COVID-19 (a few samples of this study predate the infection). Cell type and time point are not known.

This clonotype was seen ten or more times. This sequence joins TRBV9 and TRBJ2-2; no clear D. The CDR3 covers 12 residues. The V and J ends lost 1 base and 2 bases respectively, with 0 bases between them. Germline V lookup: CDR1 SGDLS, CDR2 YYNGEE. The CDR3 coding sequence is TGTGCCAGCAGCGTAAACACCGGGGAGCTGTTTTTT. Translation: CASSVNTGELFF.

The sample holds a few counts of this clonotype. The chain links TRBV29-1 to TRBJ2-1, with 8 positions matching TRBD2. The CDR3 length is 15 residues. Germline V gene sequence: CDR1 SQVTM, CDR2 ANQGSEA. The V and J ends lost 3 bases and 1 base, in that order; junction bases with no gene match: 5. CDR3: CSVDDREGSYNEQFF. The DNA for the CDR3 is TGCAGCGTTGATGATCGGGAGGGTTCCTACAATGAGCAGTTCTTC.

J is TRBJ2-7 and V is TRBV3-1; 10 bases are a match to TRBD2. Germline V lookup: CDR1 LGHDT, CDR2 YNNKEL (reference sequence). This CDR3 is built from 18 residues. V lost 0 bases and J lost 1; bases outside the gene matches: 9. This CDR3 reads CASSQDEWETSGSYEQYF. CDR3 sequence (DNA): TGTGCCAGCAGCCAAGATGAGTGGGAGACTAGCGGGTCCTACGAGCAGTACTTC.

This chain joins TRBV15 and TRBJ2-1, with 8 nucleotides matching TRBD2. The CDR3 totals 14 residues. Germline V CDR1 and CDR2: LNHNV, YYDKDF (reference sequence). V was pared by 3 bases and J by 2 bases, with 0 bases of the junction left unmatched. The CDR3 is CATSSGGAYNEQFF. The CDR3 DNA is TGTGCCACCAGCAGCGGGGGGGCCTACAATGAGCAGTTCTTC.

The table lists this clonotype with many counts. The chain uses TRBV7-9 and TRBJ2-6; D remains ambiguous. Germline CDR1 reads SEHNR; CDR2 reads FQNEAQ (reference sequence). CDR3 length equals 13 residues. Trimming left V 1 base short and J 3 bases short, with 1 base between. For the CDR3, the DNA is TGTGCCAGCAGCTTAGGTGGGGCCAACGTCCTGACTTTC. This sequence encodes CASSLGGANVLTF. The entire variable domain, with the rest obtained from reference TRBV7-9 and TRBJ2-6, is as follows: DTGVSQNPRHKITKRGQNVTFRCDPISEHNRLYWYRQTLGQGPEFLTYFQNEAQLEKSRLLSDRFSAERPKGSFSTLEIQRTEQGDSAMYLCASSLGGANVLTFGAGSRLTVL.

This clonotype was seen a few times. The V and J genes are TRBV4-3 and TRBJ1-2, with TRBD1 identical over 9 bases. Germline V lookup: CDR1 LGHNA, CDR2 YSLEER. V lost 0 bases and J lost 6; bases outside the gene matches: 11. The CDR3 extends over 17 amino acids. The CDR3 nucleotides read TGCGCCAGCAGCCAAGATTCGGCGACAGGGGGTAAACATGGCTACACCTTC. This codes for CASSQDSATGGKHGYTF.

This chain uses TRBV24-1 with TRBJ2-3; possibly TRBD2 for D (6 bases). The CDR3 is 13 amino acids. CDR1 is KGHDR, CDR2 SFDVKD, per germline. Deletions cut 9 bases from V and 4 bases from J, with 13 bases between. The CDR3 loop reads CATGTGVADTQYF. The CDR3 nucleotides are TGTGCCACCGGAACGGGGGTTGCAGATACGCAGTATTTT.

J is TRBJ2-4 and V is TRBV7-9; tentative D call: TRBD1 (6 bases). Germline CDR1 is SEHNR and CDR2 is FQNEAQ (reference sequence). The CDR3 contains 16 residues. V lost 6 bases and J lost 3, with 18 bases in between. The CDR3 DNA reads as TGTGCCAGCAGTCCAGGGGTCGGAGAGCTCAAAAACATTCAGTACTTC. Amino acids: CASSPGVGELKNIQYF.

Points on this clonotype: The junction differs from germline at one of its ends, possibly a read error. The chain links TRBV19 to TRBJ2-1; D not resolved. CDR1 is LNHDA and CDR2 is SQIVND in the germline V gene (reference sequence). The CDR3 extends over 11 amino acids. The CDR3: CASSIGNEQFF. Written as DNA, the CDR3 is TGTGCCAGTAGCATAGGGAATGAGCAGTTCTTC.

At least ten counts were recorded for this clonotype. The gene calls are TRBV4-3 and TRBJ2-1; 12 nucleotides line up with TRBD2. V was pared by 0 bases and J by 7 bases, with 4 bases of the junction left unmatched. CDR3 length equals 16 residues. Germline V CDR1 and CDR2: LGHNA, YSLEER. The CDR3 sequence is CASSQDRLAGGNEQFF. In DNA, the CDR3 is TGCGCCAGCAGCCAAGATCGGCTAGCGGGAGGGAATGAGCAGTTCTTC.

CDR3 residues: CASSLPLNNEQFF. In DNA, the CDR3 is TGTGCCAGCAGTTTGCCCCTGAACAATGAGCAGTTCTTC. The chain carries TRBV27 and TRBJ2-1; no definite D call. This CDR3 has 13 amino acids. CDR1 MNHEY and CDR2 SMNVEV come from the germline V gene (reference sequence). Trimming took 3 bases from V and 5 from J, leaving 8 bases between them.

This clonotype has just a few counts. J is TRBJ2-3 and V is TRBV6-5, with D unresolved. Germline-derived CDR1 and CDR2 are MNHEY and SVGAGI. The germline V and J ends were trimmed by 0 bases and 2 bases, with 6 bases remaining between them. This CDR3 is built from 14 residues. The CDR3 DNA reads TGTGCCAGCAGTTACTCGAGTCCCACAGATACGCAGTATTTT. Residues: CASSYSSPTDTQYF.

The CDR3, as DNA: TGTGCCAGCAGCTTGGGGGAGCTTTCGACCTACGAGCAGTACTTC. This encodes CASSLGELSTYEQYF. The gene calls are TRBV5-5 and TRBJ2-7; weak D call: TRBD2 (5 bases). Trimming stripped 0 bases from V and 2 bases from J, with 12 bases between. There are 15 residues in the CDR3. The germline gives CDR1 SGHKS, CDR2 YYEKEE (reference sequence). The complete variable domain, with remaining parts taken from reference TRBV5-5 and TRBJ2-7, reads DAGVTQSPTHLIKTRGQQVTLRCSPISGHKSVSWYQQVLGQGPQFIFQYYEKEERGRGNFPDRFSARQFPNYSSELNVNALLLGDSALYLCASSLGELSTYEQYFGPGTRLTVT.

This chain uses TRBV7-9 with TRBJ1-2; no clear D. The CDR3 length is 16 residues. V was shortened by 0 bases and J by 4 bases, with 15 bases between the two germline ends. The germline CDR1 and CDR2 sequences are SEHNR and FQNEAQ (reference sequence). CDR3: CASSLANPVDRYGYTF. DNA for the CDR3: TGTGCCAGCAGCTTAGCGAACCCGGTTGACCGCTATGGCTACACCTTC.

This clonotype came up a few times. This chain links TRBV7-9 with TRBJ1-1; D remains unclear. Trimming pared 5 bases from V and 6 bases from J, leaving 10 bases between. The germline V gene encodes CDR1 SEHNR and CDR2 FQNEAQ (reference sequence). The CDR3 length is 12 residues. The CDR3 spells CASSLEWAEAFF. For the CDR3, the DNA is TGTGCCAGCAGCCTCGAGTGGGCTGAAGCTTTCTTT.

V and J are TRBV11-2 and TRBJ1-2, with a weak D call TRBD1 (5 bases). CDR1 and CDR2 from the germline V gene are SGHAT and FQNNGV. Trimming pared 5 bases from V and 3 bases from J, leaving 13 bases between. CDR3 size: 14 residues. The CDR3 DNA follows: TGTGCCAGCAGCGCCCTACGGGGCCACTATGGCTACACCTTC. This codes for CASSALRGHYGYTF.

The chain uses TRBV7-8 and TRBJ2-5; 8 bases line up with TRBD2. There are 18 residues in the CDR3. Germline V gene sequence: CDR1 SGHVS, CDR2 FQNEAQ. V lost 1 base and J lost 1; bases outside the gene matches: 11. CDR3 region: CASSLGWGTSSPQETQYF. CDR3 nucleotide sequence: TGTGCCAGCAGCTTAGGGTGGGGGACTAGTTCACCCCAAGAGACCCAGTACTTC.

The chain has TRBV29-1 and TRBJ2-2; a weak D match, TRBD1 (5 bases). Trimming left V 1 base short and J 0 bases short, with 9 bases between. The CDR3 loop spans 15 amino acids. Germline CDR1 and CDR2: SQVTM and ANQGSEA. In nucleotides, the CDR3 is TGCAGCGTTGAAGCGGCAGGGTCGAACACCGGGGAGCTGTTTTTT. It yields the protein CSVEAAGSNTGELFF.

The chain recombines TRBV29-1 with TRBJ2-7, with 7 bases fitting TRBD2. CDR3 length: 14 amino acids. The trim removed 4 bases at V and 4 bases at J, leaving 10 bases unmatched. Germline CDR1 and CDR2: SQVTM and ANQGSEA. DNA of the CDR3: TGCAGCGTTGCGGGGTCCCTCGGGGGGTACGAGCAGTACTTC. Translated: CSVAGSLGGYEQYF.

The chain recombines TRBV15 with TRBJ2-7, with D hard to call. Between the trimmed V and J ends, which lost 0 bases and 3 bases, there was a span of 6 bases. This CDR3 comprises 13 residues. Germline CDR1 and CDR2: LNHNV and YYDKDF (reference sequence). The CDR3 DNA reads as TGTGCCACCAGCAGAGAGTATTACTACGAGCAGTACTTC. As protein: CATSREYYYEQYF.